Detailed here is one TCR beta chain. Its antigen is currently unknown. The CDR3 contains 14 residues. The V segment lost 10 bases and the J segment 6 bases; nucleotides outside the gene matches: 9. CDR1 and CDR2 from the germline V gene are SNHLY and FYNNEI. Unique molecular identifiers were in the cDNA, with template-switch universal primer binding. TCRdb re-called the 5' RACE reads through MiXCR, storing one row per CDR3 protein. Of fewer than 800,000 distinct CDR3 sequences in the sample, about 7.1% were seen once. The sample belongs to a study of identical twins. Study results and caveats: Within cord blood, abundant beta clonotypes carried fewer insertions, but memory repertoires showed no such trend. Part of the zero-insertion signal could reflect confounding by invariant MAIT and iNKT cells. Models underestimated how often monozygotic twins shared out-of-frame TCR alpha.

These data also featured in a second study, about yellow fever vaccine responses in identical twins.

The TCR was taken from a woman under 30 in good health. The chain combines TRBV2 with TRBJ2-1, with 10 nucleotides matching TRBD2. The sample was PBMCs. In nucleotides, the CDR3 is TGTGCCACCATTCGAGCGGGGGGGTTCAATGAGCAGTTCTTC. It codes for CATIRAGGFNEQFF.